This T cell receptor (beta chain) is from a study of PD-L1 blockade in urothelial cancer. Overall study: Tumor samples came in at a median of 1,402 T cells.

Sequencing used immunoSEQ multiplex PCR; TCRdb keeps in-frame clones, though not all of them. Among about 32,000 clones listed, around 33% were seen once. CDR1 and CDR2 from the germline V gene are SGHRS and YFSETQ. V dropped 1 base and J dropped 0 bases, with 7 bases sitting between them. The CDR3 totals 14 residues. The sequence was obtained from a man in his 60s with urothelial cancer. The chain uses TRBV5-1 and TRBJ1-1; D gene unclear. Sequencing used tumor tissue, obtained before atezolizumab (anti-PD-L1) treatment. The CDR3 coding sequence is TGCGCCAGCAGCTTGTCACTGCTGAACACTGAAGCTTTCTTT. It codes for CASSLSLLNTEAFF.